Listed below are T cell receptor beta chains from one sample, sequenced in a study of T cell repertoires in cytomegalovirus infection. The antigens these receptors bind are not known. TCRdb independently ran MiXCR on the reads; one entry per CDR3 protein. The sample includes around 900,000 distinct CDR3 sequences, around 30% of them seen just once. The sample was cultured CD8+ T cells from PBMCs, taken from culture after CMV antigen stimulation. Receptors were obtained from a human donor in good health (CMV status not recorded). Some clones in this sample may be carry-over from other donors' samples. Both conserved end residues are part of each CDR3. The D gene is left open where the match is weak. Expanded clones are given a class, and other clones once, few, many or no size at all.

v_call	clone_size	d_call	j_call	cdr3_nt	cdr3_aa
TRBV9	few	.	TRBJ1-6	TGTGCCAGCAGCGACGTAGATTATAATTCACCCCTCCACTTT	CASSDVDYNSPLHF
TRBV6-5	many	.	TRBJ2-2	TGTGCCAGCAGTTGGGTCAAGGACGGGGAGCTGTTTTTT	CASSWVKDGELFF
TRBV4-1	.	.	TRBJ1-1	TGCGCCAGCAGCCAAGAGGCGGCCACTGAAGCTTTCTTT	CASSQEAATEAFF
TRBV6-5	.	.	TRBJ2-1	TGTGCCAGCAGAATAGAGGCAAGTTACAATGAGCAGTTCTTC	CASRIEASYNEQFF
TRBV6-6	.	TRBD1	TRBJ1-2	TGTGCCAGCACCTTGACAGGGGGCTATGGCTACACCTTC	CASTLTGGYGYTF
TRBV7-9	.	.	TRBJ2-1	TGTGCCAGCAGCGTATGGACTGAGGCGGGATACAATGAGCAGTTCTTC	CASSVWTEAGYNEQFF
TRBV4-1	many	TRBD2	TRBJ2-3	TGCGCCAGCAGCCAAGATCGGGGTAGCGGGGGACCGAGCACAGATACGCAGTATTTT	CASSQDRGSGGPSTDTQYF
TRBV7-6	.	.	TRBJ1-2	TGTGCCAGCAGCTCGATAGGTGGCGCAGGTTATGGCTACACCTTC	CASSSIGGAGYGYTF
TRBV6-5	.	.	TRBJ2-5	TGTGCCACTACTACCGTTGACGGGATTAAAGAGACCCAGTACTTC	CATTTVDGIKETQYF
TRBV7-6	few	.	TRBJ2-1	TGTGCCAGCAGCTTAACCCCGGACAGGCGGGGCAATGAGCAGTTCTTC	CASSLTPDRRGNEQFF
TRBV28	few	TRBD2	TRBJ2-3	TGTGCCAGCAGTTCGATTCAGACTAGCGCCCACACAGATACGCAGTATTTT	CASSSIQTSAHTDTQYF